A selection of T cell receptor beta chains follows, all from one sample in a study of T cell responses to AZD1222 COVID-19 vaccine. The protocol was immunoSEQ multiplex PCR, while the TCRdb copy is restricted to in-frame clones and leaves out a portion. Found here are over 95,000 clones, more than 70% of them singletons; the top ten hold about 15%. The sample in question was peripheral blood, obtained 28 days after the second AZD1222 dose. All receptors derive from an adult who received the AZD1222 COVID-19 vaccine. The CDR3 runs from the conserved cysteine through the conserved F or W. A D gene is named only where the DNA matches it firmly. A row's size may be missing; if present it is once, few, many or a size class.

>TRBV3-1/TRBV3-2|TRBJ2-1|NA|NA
TGTGCCAGCAGCGGGGACGGCGAAGGTGAGCAGTTCTTC
CASSGDGEGEQFF
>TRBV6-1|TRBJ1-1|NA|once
TGTGCCAGCAGTGAAGCCGCGGGGATCGGAAACACTGAAGCTTTCTTT
CASSEAAGIGNTEAFF
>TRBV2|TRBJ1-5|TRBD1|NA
TGTGCCGGACAGGGGGAAAGCAATCAGCCCCAGCATTTT
CAGQGESNQPQHF
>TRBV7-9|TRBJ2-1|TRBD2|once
TGTGCCAGCAGCTTACAGAGCGGGGGTTACAATGAGCAGTTCTTC
CASSLQSGGYNEQFF
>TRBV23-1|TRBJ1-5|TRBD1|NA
TGCGCCAGCAGTCCCACAGGGGGTTATCAGCCCCAGCATTTT
CASSPTGGYQPQHF
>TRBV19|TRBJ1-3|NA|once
TGTGCCAGTAGTATAAGTCCGTCTACTTCCTCTGGAAACACCATATATTTT
CASSISPSTSSGNTIYF
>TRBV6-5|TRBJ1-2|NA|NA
TGTGCCAGCAGTCCGAACAGGTCCCCTATCTATGGCTACACCTTC
CASSPNRSPIYGYTF
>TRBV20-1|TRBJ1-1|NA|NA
TGCAGTGCGAGCAGGGTTAGTGAAGCTTTCTTT
CSASRVSEAFF
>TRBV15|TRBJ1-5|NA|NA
TGTGCCACCAGCAGAGATTTGAGTAATAGCAATCAGCCCCAGCATTTT
CATSRDLSNSNQPQHF
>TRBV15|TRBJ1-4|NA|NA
TGTGCCACCAGCAGAGATAAAGGGGGATATGAAAAACTGTTTTTT
CATSRDKGGYEKLFF
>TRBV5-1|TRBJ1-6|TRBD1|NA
TGCGCCAGCAGCCCAGACAGGGGGCGGCTTGGTTCACCCCTCCACTTT
CASSPDRGRLGSPLHF
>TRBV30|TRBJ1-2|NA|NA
TGTGCCTGGACCCGCTCCCCCGGGAGTAACTATGGCTACACCTTC
CAWTRSPGSNYGYTF
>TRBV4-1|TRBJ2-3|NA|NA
TGCGCCAGCAGCCAAGGACGCGCTTGGAGGGGTAGCACAGATACGCAGTATTTT
CASSQGRAWRGSTDTQYF
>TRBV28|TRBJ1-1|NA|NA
TGTGCCAGCAGTTCAATGAACACTGAAGCTTTCTTT
CASSSMNTEAFF
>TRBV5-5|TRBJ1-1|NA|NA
TGTGCCAGCAGCTTAACCTCCGGGACACTTTGGCTTGAAGCTTTCTTT
CASSLTSGTLWLEAFF
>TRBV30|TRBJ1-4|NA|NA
TGTGCCTCCCCGGGAGTTGGTGAAAAACTGTTTTTT
CASPGVGEKLFF
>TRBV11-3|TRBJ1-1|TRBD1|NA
TGTGCCAGCAGCTTAGAAGGGGGCCTGAACACTGAAGCTTTCTTT
CASSLEGGLNTEAFF
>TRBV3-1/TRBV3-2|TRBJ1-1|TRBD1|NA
TGTGCCAGCAGCAACAGGGGGCTAGGTACTGAAGCTTTCTTT
CASSNRGLGTEAFF
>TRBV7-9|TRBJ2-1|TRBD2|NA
TGTGCCAGCAGCTTAGAAACTAGCGGGAACAATGAGCAGTTCTTC
CASSLETSGNNEQFF
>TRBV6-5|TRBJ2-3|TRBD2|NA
TGTGCCAGCATAAGGACTAGCGGGAGGATAGATACGCAGTATTTT
CASIRTSGRIDTQYF
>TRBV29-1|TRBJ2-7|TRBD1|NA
TGCAGCGTTGAGGGACAGGGGGTCGACGAGCAGTACTTC
CSVEGQGVDEQYF
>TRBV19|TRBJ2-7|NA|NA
TGTGCCAGCCCCGGGCTAGGGAACTCCTACGAGCAGTACTTC
CASPGLGNSYEQYF
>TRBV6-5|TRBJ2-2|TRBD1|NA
TGTGCCAGCAGTATACGAGGGGGCAACACCGGGGAGCTGTTTTTT
CASSIRGGNTGELFF
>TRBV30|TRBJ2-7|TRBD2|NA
TGTGCCTGCGGACTAGATGGCGAGCAGTACTTC
CACGLDGEQYF
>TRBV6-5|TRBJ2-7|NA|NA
TGTGCCAGCAGTTACCGGTCGACAGGATCCCACGAGCAGTACTTC
CASSYRSTGSHEQYF
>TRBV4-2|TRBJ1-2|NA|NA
TGTGCCAGCAGCCAAGGGGTCTATGGCTACACCTTC
CASSQGVYGYTF